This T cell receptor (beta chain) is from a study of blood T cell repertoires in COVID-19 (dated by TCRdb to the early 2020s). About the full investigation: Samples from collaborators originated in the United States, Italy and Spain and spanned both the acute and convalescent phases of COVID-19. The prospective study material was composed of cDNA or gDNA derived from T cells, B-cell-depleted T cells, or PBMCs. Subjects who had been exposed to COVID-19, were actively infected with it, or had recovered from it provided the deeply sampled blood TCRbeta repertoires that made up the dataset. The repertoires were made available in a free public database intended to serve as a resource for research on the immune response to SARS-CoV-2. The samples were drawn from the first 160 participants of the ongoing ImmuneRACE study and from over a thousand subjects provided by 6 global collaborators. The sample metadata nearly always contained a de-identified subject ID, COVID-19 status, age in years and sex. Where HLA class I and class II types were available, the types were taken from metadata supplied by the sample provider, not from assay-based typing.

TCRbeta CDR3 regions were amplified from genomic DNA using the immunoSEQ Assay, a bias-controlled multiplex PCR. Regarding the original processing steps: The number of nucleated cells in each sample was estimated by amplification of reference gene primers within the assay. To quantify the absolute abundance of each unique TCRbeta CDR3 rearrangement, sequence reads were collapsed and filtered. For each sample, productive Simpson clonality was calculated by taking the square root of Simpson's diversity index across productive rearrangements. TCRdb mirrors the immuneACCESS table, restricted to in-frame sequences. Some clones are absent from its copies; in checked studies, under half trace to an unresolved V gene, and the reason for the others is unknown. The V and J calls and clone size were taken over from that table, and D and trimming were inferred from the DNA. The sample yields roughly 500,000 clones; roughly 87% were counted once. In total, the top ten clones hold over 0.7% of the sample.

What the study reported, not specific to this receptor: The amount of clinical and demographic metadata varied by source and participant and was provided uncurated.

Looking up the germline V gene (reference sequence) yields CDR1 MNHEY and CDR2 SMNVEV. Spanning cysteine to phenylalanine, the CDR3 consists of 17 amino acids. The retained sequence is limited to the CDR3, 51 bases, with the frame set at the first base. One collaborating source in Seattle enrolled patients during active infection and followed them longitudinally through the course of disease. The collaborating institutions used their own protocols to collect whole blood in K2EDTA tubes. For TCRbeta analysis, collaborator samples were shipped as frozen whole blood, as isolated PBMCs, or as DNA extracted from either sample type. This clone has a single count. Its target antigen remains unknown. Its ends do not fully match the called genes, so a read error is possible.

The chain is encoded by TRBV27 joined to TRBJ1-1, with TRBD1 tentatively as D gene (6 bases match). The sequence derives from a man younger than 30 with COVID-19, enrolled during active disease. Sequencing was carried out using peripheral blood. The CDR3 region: CASSSAKQGRINTEAFF. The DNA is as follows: TGTGCCAGTAGTTCCGCCAAACAGGGTAGGATTAACACTGAAGCTTTCTTT.